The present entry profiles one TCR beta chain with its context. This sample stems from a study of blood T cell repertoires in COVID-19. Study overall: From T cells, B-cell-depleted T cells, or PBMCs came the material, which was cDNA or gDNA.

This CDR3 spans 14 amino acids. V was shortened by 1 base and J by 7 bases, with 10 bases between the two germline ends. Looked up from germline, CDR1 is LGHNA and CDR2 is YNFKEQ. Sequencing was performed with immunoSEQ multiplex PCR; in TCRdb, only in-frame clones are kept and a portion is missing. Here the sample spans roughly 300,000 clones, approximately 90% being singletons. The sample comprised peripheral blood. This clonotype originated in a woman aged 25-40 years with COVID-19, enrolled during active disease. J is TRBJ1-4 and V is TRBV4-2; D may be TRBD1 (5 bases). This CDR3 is CASSQAGGSEKLFF. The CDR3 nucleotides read TGTGCCAGCAGCCAAGCGGGGGGAAGTGAAAAACTGTTTTTT.